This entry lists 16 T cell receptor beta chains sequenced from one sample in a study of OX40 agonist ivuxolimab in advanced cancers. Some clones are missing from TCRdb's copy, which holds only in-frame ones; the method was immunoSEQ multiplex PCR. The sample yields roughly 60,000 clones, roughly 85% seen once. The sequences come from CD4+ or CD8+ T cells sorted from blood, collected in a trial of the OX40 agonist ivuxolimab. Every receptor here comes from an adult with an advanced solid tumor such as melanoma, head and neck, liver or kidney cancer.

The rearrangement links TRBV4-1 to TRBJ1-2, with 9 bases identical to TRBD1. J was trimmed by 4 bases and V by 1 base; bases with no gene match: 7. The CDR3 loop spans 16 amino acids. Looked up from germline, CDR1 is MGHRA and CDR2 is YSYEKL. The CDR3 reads CASSQGTGQGGYGYTF. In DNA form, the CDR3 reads TGCGCCAGCAGCCAAGGGACGGGACAGGGAGGCTATGGCTACACCTTC.

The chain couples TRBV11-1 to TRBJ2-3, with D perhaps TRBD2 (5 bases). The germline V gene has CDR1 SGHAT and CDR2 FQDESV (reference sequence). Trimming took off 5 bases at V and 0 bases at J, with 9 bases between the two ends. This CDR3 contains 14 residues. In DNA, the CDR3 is TGTGCCAGCAGCCAGGCGGGTAGCACAGATACGCAGTATTTT. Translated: CASSQAGSTDTQYF.

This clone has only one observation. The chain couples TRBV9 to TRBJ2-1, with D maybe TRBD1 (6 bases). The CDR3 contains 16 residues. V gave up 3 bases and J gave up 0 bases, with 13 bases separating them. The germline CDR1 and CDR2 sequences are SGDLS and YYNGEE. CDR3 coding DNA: TGTGCCAGCAGCGCCACCAGGGGTCACTCCTACAATGAGCAGTTCTTC. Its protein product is CASSATRGHSYNEQFF.

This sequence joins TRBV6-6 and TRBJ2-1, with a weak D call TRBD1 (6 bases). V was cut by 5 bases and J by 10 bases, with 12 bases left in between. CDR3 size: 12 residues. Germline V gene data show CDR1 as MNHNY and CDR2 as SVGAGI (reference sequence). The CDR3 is CASSPQGLEQFF. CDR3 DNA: TGTGCCAGCAGTCCGCAGGGGTTGGAGCAGTTCTTC.

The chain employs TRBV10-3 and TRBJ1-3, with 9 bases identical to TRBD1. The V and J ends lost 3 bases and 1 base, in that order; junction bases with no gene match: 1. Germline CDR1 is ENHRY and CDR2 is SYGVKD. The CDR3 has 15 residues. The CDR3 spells CAISDGTGSGNTIYF. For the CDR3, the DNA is TGTGCCATCAGTGATGGGACAGGGTCTGGAAACACCATATATTTT.

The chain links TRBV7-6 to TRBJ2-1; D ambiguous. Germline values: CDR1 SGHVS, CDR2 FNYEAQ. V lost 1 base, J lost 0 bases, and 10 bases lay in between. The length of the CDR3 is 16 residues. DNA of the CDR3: TGTGCCAGCAGCTTAGATCGGTTTAGCTCCTACAATGAGCAGTTCTTC. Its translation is CASSLDRFSSYNEQFF.

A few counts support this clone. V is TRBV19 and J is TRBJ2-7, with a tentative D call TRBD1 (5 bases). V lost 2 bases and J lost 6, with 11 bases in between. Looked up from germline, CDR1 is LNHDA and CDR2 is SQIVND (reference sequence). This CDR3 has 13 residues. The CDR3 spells CASSIQGKGEQYF. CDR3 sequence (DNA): TGTGCCAGTAGTATACAGGGTAAGGGCGAGCAGTACTTC.

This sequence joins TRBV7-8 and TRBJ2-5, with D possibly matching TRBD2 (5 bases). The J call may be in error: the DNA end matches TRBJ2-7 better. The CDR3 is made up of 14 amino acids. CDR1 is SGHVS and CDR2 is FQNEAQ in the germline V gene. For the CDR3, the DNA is TGTGCCAGCAGCTTAGCGCGGGCACTTTACGAGCAGTACTTC. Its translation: CASSLARALYEQYF.

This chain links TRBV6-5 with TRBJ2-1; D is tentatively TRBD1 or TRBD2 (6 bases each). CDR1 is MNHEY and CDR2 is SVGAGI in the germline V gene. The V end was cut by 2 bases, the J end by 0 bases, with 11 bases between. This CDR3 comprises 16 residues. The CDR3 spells CASSYRGGSSYNEQFF. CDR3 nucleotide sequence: TGTGCCAGCAGTTACCGAGGGGGGAGCTCCTACAATGAGCAGTTCTTC.

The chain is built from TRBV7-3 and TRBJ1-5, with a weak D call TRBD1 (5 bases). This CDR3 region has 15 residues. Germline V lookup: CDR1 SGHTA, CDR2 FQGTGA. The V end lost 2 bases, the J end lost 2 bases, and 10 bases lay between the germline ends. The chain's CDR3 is CASSLALRGNQPQHF. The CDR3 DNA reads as TGTGCCAGCAGCTTAGCCCTCAGGGGCAATCAGCCCCAGCATTTT. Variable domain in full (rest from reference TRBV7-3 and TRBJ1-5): GAGVSQTPSNKVTEKGKYVELRCDPISGHTALYWYRQSLGQGPEFLIYFQGTGAADDSGLPNDRFFAVRPEGSVSTLKIQRTERGDSAVYLCASSLALRGNQPQHFGDGTRLSIL.

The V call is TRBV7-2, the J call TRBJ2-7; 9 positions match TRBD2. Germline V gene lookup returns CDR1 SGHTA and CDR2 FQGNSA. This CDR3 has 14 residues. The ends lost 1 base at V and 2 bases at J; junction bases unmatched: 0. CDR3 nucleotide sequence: TGTGCCAGCAGCTTAGGACTAGCGGCCTACGAGCAGTACTTC. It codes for CASSLGLAAYEQYF.

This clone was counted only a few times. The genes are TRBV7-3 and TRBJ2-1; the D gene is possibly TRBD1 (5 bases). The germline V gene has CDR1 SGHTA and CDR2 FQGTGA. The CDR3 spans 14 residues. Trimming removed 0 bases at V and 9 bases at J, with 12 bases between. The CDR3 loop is CASSLTGAGAEQFF. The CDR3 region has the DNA TGTGCCAGCAGCTTAACAGGGGCTGGGGCTGAGCAGTTCTTC.

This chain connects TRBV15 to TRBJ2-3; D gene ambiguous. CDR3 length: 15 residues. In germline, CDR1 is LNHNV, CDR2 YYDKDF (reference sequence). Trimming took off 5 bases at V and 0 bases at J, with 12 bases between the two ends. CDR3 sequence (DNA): TGTGCCACCAGCTCTGGACCATCAAGCACAGATACGCAGTATTTT. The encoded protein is CATSSGPSSTDTQYF.

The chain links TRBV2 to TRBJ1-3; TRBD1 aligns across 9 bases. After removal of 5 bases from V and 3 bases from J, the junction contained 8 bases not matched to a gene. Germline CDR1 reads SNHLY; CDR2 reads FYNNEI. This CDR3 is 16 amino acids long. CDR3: CASSIPQGALGNTIYF. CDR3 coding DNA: TGTGCCAGCAGTATTCCACAGGGGGCACTTGGAAACACCATATATTTT.

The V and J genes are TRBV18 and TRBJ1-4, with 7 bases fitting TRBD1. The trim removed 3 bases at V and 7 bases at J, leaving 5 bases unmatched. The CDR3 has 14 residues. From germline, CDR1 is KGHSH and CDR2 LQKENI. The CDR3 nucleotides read TGTGCCAGCTCACCCCGAGGGGGCGGTGAAAAACTGTTTTTT. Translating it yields CASSPRGGGEKLFF.

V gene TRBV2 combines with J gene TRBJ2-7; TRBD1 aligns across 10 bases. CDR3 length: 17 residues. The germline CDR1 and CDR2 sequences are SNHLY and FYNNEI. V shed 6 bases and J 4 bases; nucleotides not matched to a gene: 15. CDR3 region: CASSAVDRGTYGYEQYF. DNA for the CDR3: TGTGCCAGCAGCGCGGTGGACAGGGGGACCTACGGTTACGAGCAGTACTTC.